A selection of T cell receptor beta chains follows, all from one sample in a study of CD8 T cells in Susac syndrome. TCRdb used MiXCR to reprocess the immunoSEQ multiplex PCR reads, holding one entry per CDR3 protein. The table lists about 84,000 distinct CDR3 sequences, 85% to 95% of them singletons. The specimen was CD8+ T cells from PBMCs. These receptors came from a human donor in good health. Each CDR3 is given with its conserved first and last residue. A D gene is named only where the DNA matches it firmly. Clone sizes are given selectively: once, few, many, or a class where the clone is expanded.

abundance: NA
v_gene: TRBV19
d_gene: TRBD1
j_gene: TRBJ1-1
CDR3nt: TGTGCCAGTGGACCTAAACGGGACAGGGTCACTGAAGCTTTCTTT
CDR3aa: CASGPKRDRVTEAFF

abundance: NA
v_gene: TRBV2
d_gene: NA
j_gene: TRBJ2-3
CDR3nt: TGTGCCAGCTCGGGGGCGGGTGGCACAGATACGCAGTATTTT
CDR3aa: CASSGAGGTDTQYF

abundance: NA
v_gene: TRBV19
d_gene: TRBD1
j_gene: TRBJ1-5
CDR3nt: TGTGCCAGCATGCTAGGGACAGCTAGCAATCAGCCCCAGCATTTT
CDR3aa: CASMLGTASNQPQHF

abundance: NA
v_gene: TRBV29-1
d_gene: TRBD2
j_gene: TRBJ2-7
CDR3nt: TGCAGCGCCCTAGTGGCTAGCGGGGCCTACGAGCAGTACTTC
CDR3aa: CSALVASGAYEQYF

abundance: NA
v_gene: TRBV19
d_gene: TRBD1
j_gene: TRBJ1-5
CDR3nt: TGTGCCAGTAGTATAGTCGCCACAGGGGTGGGTCAGCCCCAGCATTTT
CDR3aa: CASSIVATGVGQPQHF

abundance: NA
v_gene: TRBV30
d_gene: TRBD1
j_gene: TRBJ2-7
CDR3nt: TGTGCCTGGGACAGCACAGGGGTGCAGTTCTACGAGCAGTACTTC
CDR3aa: CAWDSTGVQFYEQYF

abundance: once
v_gene: TRBV6-6
d_gene: NA
j_gene: TRBJ1-3
CDR3nt: TGTGCCAGCAGCCAGGACAGATTCTCTGGAAACACCATATATTTT
CDR3aa: CASSQDRFSGNTIYF

abundance: once
v_gene: TRBV20-1
d_gene: NA
j_gene: TRBJ1-1
CDR3nt: TGCAGTGTTCCACAAGCTTTCTTT
CDR3aa: CSVPQAFF

abundance: NA
v_gene: TRBV4-1
d_gene: TRBD2
j_gene: TRBJ2-1
CDR3nt: TGCGCCAGCAGCCATTTAGCGGGGGGGATTTACAATGAGCAGTTCTTC
CDR3aa: CASSHLAGGIYNEQFF

abundance: NA
v_gene: TRBV11-2
d_gene: NA
j_gene: TRBJ2-2
CDR3nt: TGTGCCAGCAGCTTATTCTGGGGCGCCGGGGAGCTGTTTTTT
CDR3aa: CASSLFWGAGELFF

abundance: NA
v_gene: TRBV27
d_gene: TRBD1
j_gene: TRBJ1-5
CDR3nt: TGTGCCAGCAGCTATGGGACAGGGAGGGATCAGCCCCAGCATTTT
CDR3aa: CASSYGTGRDQPQHF

abundance: NA
v_gene: TRBV9
d_gene: NA
j_gene: TRBJ1-6
CDR3nt: TGTGCCAGCAGCGTAGATGCGGGGATGGGGCTCCTCCACTTT
CDR3aa: CASSVDAGMGLLHF

abundance: NA
v_gene: TRBV6-5
d_gene: TRBD1
j_gene: TRBJ2-5
CDR3nt: TGTGCCAGCAGTGCCGACAGGGGTGAGACCCAGTACTTC
CDR3aa: CASSADRGETQYF

abundance: NA
v_gene: TRBV13
d_gene: NA
j_gene: TRBJ1-2
CDR3nt: TGTGCCAGCAGCTTGGGCAGGGGCGCATATGGCTACACCTTC
CDR3aa: CASSLGRGAYGYTF

abundance: NA
v_gene: TRBV6-1
d_gene: TRBD2
j_gene: TRBJ2-1
CDR3nt: TGTGCCAGCAGGGGACCCGATCGGGGGGACCCTAGCTCCTACAATGAGCAGTTCTTC
CDR3aa: CASRGPDRGDPSSYNEQFF

abundance: NA
v_gene: TRBV20-1
d_gene: NA
j_gene: TRBJ2-7
CDR3nt: TGCAGTGCTAGAGATCAGGGGACGGCTTCCTACGAGCAGTACTTC
CDR3aa: CSARDQGTASYEQYF

abundance: NA
v_gene: TRBV20-1
d_gene: NA
j_gene: TRBJ2-4
CDR3nt: TGCAGTGCCAGGGGACGGGGACAAGGGAGTATAGCCAAAAACATTCAGTACTTC
CDR3aa: CSARGRGQGSIAKNIQYF

abundance: NA
v_gene: TRBV6-2/TRBV6-3
d_gene: NA
j_gene: TRBJ2-7
CDR3nt: TGTGCCACGGAGGACGGAGCCTCCTACGAGCAGTACTTC
CDR3aa: CATEDGASYEQYF

abundance: NA
v_gene: TRBV4-2
d_gene: NA
j_gene: TRBJ2-1
CDR3nt: TGTGCCAGCAGCCTACGGGGACCAACAGACAATGAGCAGTTCTTC
CDR3aa: CASSLRGPTDNEQFF

abundance: NA
v_gene: TRBV5-1
d_gene: NA
j_gene: TRBJ1-1
CDR3nt: TGCGCCAGCAGCGCCGGCGGGGTCACTGAAGCTTTCTTT
CDR3aa: CASSAGGVTEAFF

abundance: NA
v_gene: TRBV19
d_gene: TRBD2
j_gene: TRBJ2-1
CDR3nt: TGTGCCAGTAGTATCGGGCAAGCGGGGGTTCAGGGGCAGTTCTTC
CDR3aa: CASSIGQAGVQGQFF

abundance: NA
v_gene: TRBV5-1
d_gene: TRBD1
j_gene: TRBJ2-7
CDR3nt: TGCGCCAGCAGCCACCGGACAGGGGACAACGAGCAGTACTTC
CDR3aa: CASSHRTGDNEQYF

abundance: NA
v_gene: TRBV27
d_gene: TRBD1
j_gene: TRBJ1-2
CDR3nt: TGTGCCAGCAGTTTAGTAGGGGGCAACTATGGCTACACCTTC
CDR3aa: CASSLVGGNYGYTF

abundance: NA
v_gene: TRBV2
d_gene: TRBD2
j_gene: TRBJ2-3
CDR3nt: TGTGCCAGCAGTGGGACTAGCGGGGGGTTCCACACAGATACGCAGTATTTT
CDR3aa: CASSGTSGGFHTDTQYF

abundance: NA
v_gene: TRBV5-4
d_gene: NA
j_gene: TRBJ2-3
CDR3nt: TGTGCCAGCAGCTTGGTGACGGGGGGCACAGATACGCAGTATTTT
CDR3aa: CASSLVTGGTDTQYF

abundance: NA
v_gene: TRBV15
d_gene: TRBD1
j_gene: TRBJ2-7
CDR3nt: TGTGCCACCAGTCCGACCGGGACAGGGCATTCCTACGAGCAGTACTTC
CDR3aa: CATSPTGTGHSYEQYF

abundance: NA
v_gene: TRBV3-1
d_gene: TRBD2
j_gene: TRBJ2-1
CDR3nt: TGTGCCAGCAGCCTAGGGACTAGCGGGGGGCCCCGCTCCTACAATGAGCAGTTCTTC
CDR3aa: CASSLGTSGGPRSYNEQFF

abundance: NA
v_gene: TRBV5-6
d_gene: NA
j_gene: TRBJ1-1
CDR3nt: TGTGCCAGCAGCTTGGGAACGGGTTTCACTGAAGCTTTCTTT
CDR3aa: CASSLGTGFTEAFF

abundance: NA
v_gene: TRBV6-2/TRBV6-3
d_gene: TRBD2
j_gene: TRBJ2-6
CDR3nt: TGTGCCAGCAGTTCCCCGACTAGCGGGGGCTCTGGGGCCAACGTCCTGACTTTC
CDR3aa: CASSSPTSGGSGANVLTF

abundance: NA
v_gene: TRBV24-1
d_gene: NA
j_gene: TRBJ2-7
CDR3nt: TGTGCCACCTCAAATGGGGACGAGCAGTACTTC
CDR3aa: CATSNGDEQYF

abundance: NA
v_gene: TRBV5-6
d_gene: NA
j_gene: TRBJ2-5
CDR3nt: TGTGCCAGCAGCCCCGCCCTGGGACGGGGAAAGGAGACCCAGTACTTC
CDR3aa: CASSPALGRGKETQYF

abundance: NA
v_gene: TRBV2
d_gene: NA
j_gene: TRBJ2-7
CDR3nt: TGTGCCAGCGGGGGCCGGGACATACTCTACGAGCAGTACTTC
CDR3aa: CASGGRDILYEQYF

abundance: NA
v_gene: TRBV27
d_gene: TRBD1
j_gene: TRBJ1-6
CDR3nt: TGTGCCTCCGGAGGGGGCGGGAGTTCACCCCTCCACTTT
CDR3aa: CASGGGGSSPLHF

abundance: NA
v_gene: TRBV9
d_gene: TRBD1
j_gene: TRBJ1-2
CDR3nt: TGTGCCAGCAGCGTAGCTATACAGGGGGCCTATGGCTACACCTTC
CDR3aa: CASSVAIQGAYGYTF

abundance: NA
v_gene: TRBV7-9
d_gene: NA
j_gene: TRBJ2-1
CDR3nt: TGTGCCAGTTCCCTGGGGAGCGTTGAGCAGTTCTTC
CDR3aa: CASSLGSVEQFF

abundance: NA
v_gene: TRBV25-1
d_gene: TRBD2
j_gene: TRBJ2-5
CDR3nt: TGTGCCAGCAGTGAATTCGGGGGGGTGGGGACCCAGTACTTC
CDR3aa: CASSEFGGVGTQYF

abundance: NA
v_gene: TRBV13
d_gene: TRBD2
j_gene: TRBJ2-1
CDR3nt: TGTGCCAGCAGCTTGCTGACTAGCGGGAATGAGCAGTTCTTC
CDR3aa: CASSLLTSGNEQFF

abundance: NA
v_gene: TRBV6-1
d_gene: TRBD2
j_gene: TRBJ2-5
CDR3nt: TGTGCCAGCACCTGGACTAGCGGGGGGGCACAAGAGACCCAGTACTTC
CDR3aa: CASTWTSGGAQETQYF

abundance: once
v_gene: TRBV7-9
d_gene: NA
j_gene: TRBJ2-6
CDR3nt: TGTGCCAGCAGACTGCTGGCGGGGGCTTCTGGGGCCAACGTCCTGACTTTC
CDR3aa: CASRLLAGASGANVLTF

abundance: NA
v_gene: TRBV6-5
d_gene: NA
j_gene: TRBJ2-4
CDR3nt: TGTGCCAGCAGTAGTACAGTAGCCAAAAACATTCAGTACTTC
CDR3aa: CASSSTVAKNIQYF

abundance: NA
v_gene: TRBV2
d_gene: TRBD2
j_gene: TRBJ2-7
CDR3nt: TGTGCCAGCCCGGGACTAGCGGGGACCGAGCAGTACTTC
CDR3aa: CASPGLAGTEQYF

abundance: NA
v_gene: TRBV2
d_gene: NA
j_gene: TRBJ2-7
CDR3nt: TGTGCCAGCAGTGAAGGGACAGCCTACGAGCAGTACTTC
CDR3aa: CASSEGTAYEQYF

abundance: NA
v_gene: TRBV5-1
d_gene: TRBD1
j_gene: TRBJ2-4
CDR3nt: TGCGCCAGCAGCATTGGGACAGGGGATAAAAACATTCAGTACTTC
CDR3aa: CASSIGTGDKNIQYF

abundance: NA
v_gene: TRBV14
d_gene: NA
j_gene: TRBJ2-5
CDR3nt: TGTGCCAGCAGCCAAGGATACAGGGACCAAGAGACCCAGTACTTC
CDR3aa: CASSQGYRDQETQYF

abundance: few
v_gene: TRBV7-9
d_gene: TRBD1
j_gene: TRBJ1-4
CDR3nt: TGTGCCAGCACCTGGGGACAGAACGATGAAAAACTGTTTTTT
CDR3aa: CASTWGQNDEKLFF

abundance: NA
v_gene: TRBV6-2/TRBV6-3
d_gene: NA
j_gene: TRBJ1-2
CDR3nt: TGTGCCAGCAGCCAGACCTCCGGGACAAACTATGGCTACACCTTC
CDR3aa: CASSQTSGTNYGYTF

abundance: NA
v_gene: TRBV9
d_gene: TRBD1
j_gene: TRBJ2-7
CDR3nt: TGTGCCAGCAGCGTAGCCGGGACAGGCTTGGACGACGAGCAGTACTTC
CDR3aa: CASSVAGTGLDDEQYF

abundance: NA
v_gene: TRBV5-6
d_gene: NA
j_gene: TRBJ2-4
CDR3nt: TGTGCCAGCAGCTTGGCACCAAGTGGCATTCAGTACTTC
CDR3aa: CASSLAPSGIQYF

abundance: NA
v_gene: TRBV7-3
d_gene: TRBD2
j_gene: TRBJ2-3
CDR3nt: TGTGCCAGCAGCTCAGATAGCGGGGGGACGGGTACGCAGTATTTT
CDR3aa: CASSSDSGGTGTQYF